Reported below is one T cell receptor beta chain. These data are taken from a study of control samples from healthy donors and cancer patients. V was shortened by 3 bases and J by 8 bases, with 13 bases between the two germline ends. This CDR3 contains 13 residues. The V gene's germline CDR1 is DFQATT and CDR2 SNEGSKA (reference sequence). Libraries were prepared by immunoSEQ multiplex PCR; TCRdb keeps only in-frame clonotypes and omits some of them. Altogether approximately 79,000 clones are present, about 88% being singletons, with the ten largest covering more than 7%. The chain is built from TRBV20-1 and TRBJ1-4, with D possibly matching TRBD1 (5 bases). The specimen was blood. This sequence was found in a man between 45 and 60 years old in good health. Here the CDR3 reads CSASQGTSEKLFF. CDR3 nucleotides: TGCAGTGCTAGTCAGGGAACTTCCGAAAAACTGTTTTTT.